This T cell receptor (beta chain) was retrieved from a study of naive and memory T cell subsets. Study results and limitations: Possibly reflecting memory cells re-expressing CD45RA, a few larger clonotypes occurred in naive repertoires, especially CD8.

This CDR3 comprises 14 residues. Between the trimmed V and J ends, which lost 8 bases and 9 bases, there was a span of 20 bases. From germline, CDR1 is SNHLY and CDR2 FYNNEI. Remarks on this clonotype: Its specificity is not known.

Two oligonucleotides, mixed equimolar, formed the beta constant-region primer covering TRBC1 and TRBC2. Nested alpha and beta constant-region primers with the SP2 primer drove four PCR rounds on ligated cDNA. A single record per CDR3 protein comes from TCRdb applying MiXCR to the UMI-ligation and nested PCR reads. The sample contains around 160,000 distinct CDR3 sequences, 22% of which appear only once. After the first PCR, alpha and beta chain libraries were processed separately. The sequenced sample was naive CD4+ T cells from blood. The receptor comes from a human donor in good health. The V gene is TRBV2, the J gene TRBJ2-1; a possible D gene is TRBD2 (5 bases). CDR3 DNA: TGTGCCAGCCAACTACTAGAGACCCTGGGTGAGCAGTTCTTC. Translating it yields CASQLLETLGEQFF. Full variable domain (outside the CDR3, taken from reference TRBV2 and TRBJ2-1): EPEVTQTPSHQVTQMGQEVILRCVPISNHLYFYWYRQILGQKVEFLVSFYNNEISEKSEIFDDQFSVERPDGSNFTLKIRSTKLEDSAMYFCASQLLETLGEQFFGPGTRLTVL.